This TCR beta chain was obtained from a study of shared clonotypes between healthy human individuals. Study outcomes and limitations: What naive subsets generally showed was a larger estimated richness than memory subsets showed. Clonotype sharing among donors was expected to depend on sequencing depth. It was only blood that was sampled, and tissue repertoires likely differ. Incompleteness in sorted-subset sequencing, despite large depth, was shown by rarefaction.

Clones were read by immunoSEQ multiplex PCR, and TCRdb kept only the in-frame ones, dropping some. The sample consists of some 1.5 million clones, 95% to 99% of them appearing once. In its sample, this clone was seen once. Its antigen is not identified. CDR1 is SGHTA, CDR2 FQGTGA, per germline. J was trimmed by 5 bases and V by 1 base; bases with no gene match: 1. The CDR3 is 15 residues long. Sequenced: naive CD4+ T cells sorted from blood. Subset here: CD45RA+ positively selected. The source is a man aged 25-45 years in good health. This chain connects TRBV7-3 to TRBJ2-2, with TRBD2 identical over 10 bases. The CDR3 DNA reads as TGTGCCAGCAGCTTAAAACTAGCGGGAACCGGGGAGCTGTTTTTT. Translation gives CASSLKLAGTGELFF.